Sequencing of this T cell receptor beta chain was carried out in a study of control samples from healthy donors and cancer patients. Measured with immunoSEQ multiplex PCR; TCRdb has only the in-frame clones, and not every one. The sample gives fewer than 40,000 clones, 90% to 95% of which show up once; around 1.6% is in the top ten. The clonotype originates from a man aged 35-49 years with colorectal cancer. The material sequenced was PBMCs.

For the CDR3, the DNA is TGTGCCAGCAGCTTAGTTAGGGGGCGCAACACTGAAGCTTTCTTT. This encodes CASSLVRGRNTEAFF. The chain links TRBV11-2 to TRBJ1-1, with 7 bases that match TRBD1. The CDR3 is made up of 15 amino acids. V dropped 1 base and J dropped 2; count of bases not matched to a gene: 4. Germline-derived CDR1 and CDR2 are SGHAT and FQNNGV.